One sample yielded the 30 T cell receptor beta chains listed below, sequenced in a study of OX40 agonist ivuxolimab in advanced cancers. Clones were read by immunoSEQ multiplex PCR, and TCRdb kept only the in-frame ones, dropping some. Of tens of thousands of clones listed, less than 90% were seen once; the top ten hold approximately 4.6%. The material was CD4+ or CD8+ T cells sorted from blood, obtained in a trial of the OX40 agonist ivuxolimab. All receptors come from an adult with an advanced solid tumor such as melanoma, head and neck, liver or kidney cancer.

CDR3 nucleotides: TGTGCCAGCAGCCCAGACGAACAGGGGTGGGACAATGAGCAGTTCTTC. Its translation: CASSPDEQGWDNEQFF. The V gene is TRBV14, the J gene TRBJ2-1; 7 bases line up with TRBD1. The J segment lost 5 bases and the V segment lost 4 bases, leaving 11 bases of the junction unmatched. There are 16 residues in the CDR3. The germline CDR1 and CDR2 sequences are SGHDN and FVKESK.

The chain is built from TRBV30 and TRBJ2-3, with D possibly matching TRBD2 (6 bases). Germline CDR1 is GTSNPN and CDR2 is SVGIG (reference sequence). The CDR3 is made up of 16 amino acids. Trimming cost V 0 bases and J 4 bases, with 17 bases left between them. CDR3 in amino acids: CAWSVLSGLRADTQYF. The CDR3 nucleotides are TGTGCCTGGAGTGTTTTGAGCGGGCTAAGGGCAGATACGCAGTATTTT. Based on the CDR3 plus reference TRBV30 and TRBJ2-3, the full variable domain is SQTIHQWPATLVQPVGSPLSLECTVEGTSNPNLYWYRQAAGRGLQLLFYSVGIGQISSEVPQNLSASRPQDRQFILSSKKLLLSDSGFYLCAWSVLSGLRADTQYFGPGTRLTVL.

This clone was recorded only once. V and J are TRBV5-6 and TRBJ2-5, with a possible D match to TRBD1 (6 bases). The CDR3 is 14 amino acids. The V and J ends lost 2 bases and 5 bases respectively, with 13 bases between them. Germline V lookup: CDR1 SGHDT, CDR2 YYEEEE. CDR3: CASSFTGSRETQYF. The CDR3 DNA follows: TGTGCCAGCAGCTTTACAGGGAGCCGGGAGACCCAGTACTTC.

This chain joins TRBV28 and TRBJ2-3; 8 bases are a match to TRBD2. The germline V gene encodes CDR1 MDHEN and CDR2 SYDVKM. The CDR3 extends over 14 amino acids. J lost 6 bases, V lost 4 bases, and 6 bases had no gene match. CDR3 sequence: CASSSGGGWDTQYF. In nucleotides, the CDR3 is TGTGCCAGCAGTTCCGGCGGGGGGTGGGATACGCAGTATTTT.

The J gene is TRBJ1-2, the V gene TRBV28; D ambiguous. This CDR3 is built from 13 residues. Trimming removed 5 bases from V and 2 bases from J, with 9 bases in between. CDR1 and CDR2 from the germline V gene are MDHEN and SYDVKM. In DNA form, the CDR3 reads TGTGCCAGCAGTCGGGCGGCAAACTATGGCTACACCTTC. Translated: CASSRAANYGYTF.

The rearrangement uses TRBV5-6 and TRBJ1-2; TRBD1 matches 9 bases. V was clipped by 10 bases and J by 7 bases; unmatched bases: 14. The V gene's germline CDR1 is SGHDT and CDR2 YYEEEE. This CDR3 is 14 amino acids long. The CDR3 reads CAQIPGTGSPGYTF. The CDR3 DNA reads as TGTGCCCAGATCCCCGGGACAGGGAGTCCTGGCTACACCTTC.

V and J are TRBV5-1 and TRBJ2-1, with D perhaps being TRBD1 or TRBD2 (5 bases each). CDR3 length equals 15 residues. Trimming left V 0 bases short and J 3 bases short, with 10 bases between. Germline V gene sequence: CDR1 SGHRS, CDR2 YFSETQ. The CDR3 here is CASSLVAGSYNEQFF. The CDR3 nucleotides read TGCGCCAGCAGCTTGGTGGCAGGGAGCTACAATGAGCAGTTCTTC.

The chain joins TRBV11-3 to TRBJ2-2; the match to TRBD1 covers 10 bases. The length of the CDR3 is 16 residues. Trimming at V came to 2 bases and at J to 7 bases, leaving 7 bases not matched to a gene. Germline CDR1 is SGHNT and CDR2 is YENEEA. The CDR3 coding sequence is TGTGCCAGCAGCTTATGGGGACAGGGGATTTACGGGGAGCTGTTTTTT. This sequence encodes CASSLWGQGIYGELFF.

The gene calls are TRBV6-5 and TRBJ2-1, with 11 positions matching TRBD2. The CDR3 loop spans 13 amino acids. The V and J ends lost 7 bases and 7 bases, in that order; junction bases with no gene match: 3. CDR1 is MNHEY, CDR2 SVGAGI, per germline. The CDR3 nucleotides read TGTGCCAGCACCCGACTAGCGGGAAATGAGCAGTTCTTC. This codes for CASTRLAGNEQFF.

This chain links TRBV27 with TRBJ1-3; D perhaps matches TRBD1 (5 bases). Germline V lookup: CDR1 MNHEY, CDR2 SMNVEV (reference sequence). This CDR3 is 17 amino acids long. V was cut by 1 base and J by 0 bases, with 13 bases left in between. This CDR3 is CASSLFGGANSGNTIYF. The DNA of the CDR3 is TGTGCCAGCAGTTTATTTGGAGGGGCCAACTCTGGAAACACCATATATTTT.

The rearrangement joins TRBV4-1 to TRBJ2-1; the match to TRBD2 covers 11 bases. Trimming at V came to 4 bases and at J to 0 bases, leaving 11 bases not matched to a gene. The CDR3 consists of 19 residues. Germline CDR1 reads MGHRA; CDR2 reads YSYEKL. CDR3 sequence (DNA): TGCGCCAGCAGCCTAGACCCCGGGACTAGCGGTTTCTCCTACAATGAGCAGTTCTTC. It encodes CASSLDPGTSGFSYNEQFF.

This clone was seen a handful of times. The chain combines TRBV6-5 with TRBJ1-1, with D unclear. From germline, CDR1 is MNHEY and CDR2 SVGAGI. Trimming cost V 6 bases and J 1 base, with 15 bases left between them. The CDR3 is 15 amino acids. The chain's CDR3 is CASSLNRAENTEAFF. The CDR3 DNA reads as TGTGCCAGCAGCCTAAATAGGGCCGAGAACACTGAAGCTTTCTTT.

This clone has only one observation. The chain couples TRBV7-3 to TRBJ2-7, with 8 bases that match TRBD2. The CDR3 length is 14 residues. Germline V lookup: CDR1 SGHTA, CDR2 FQGTGA. V lost 2 bases and J lost 3; bases outside the gene matches: 3. CDR3 nucleotides: TGTGCCAGCAGCTTAGTGGGACTAGGCTACGAGCAGTACTTC. Translation: CASSLVGLGYEQYF.

The rearrangement joins TRBV6-6 to TRBJ1-2, with 7 bases that match TRBD1. This CDR3 region has 14 residues. CDR1 and CDR2 from the germline V gene are MNHNY and SVGAGI (reference sequence). V was clipped by 0 bases and J by 4 bases; unmatched bases: 2. CDR3 protein: CASSYSTGTYGYTF. CDR3 DNA sequence: TGTGCCAGCAGTTACTCGACAGGGACCTATGGCTACACCTTC.

V and J are TRBV5-1 and TRBJ1-2; no clear D gene. From germline, CDR1 is SGHRS and CDR2 YFSETQ. The CDR3 runs to 14 residues. V lost 7 bases and J lost 3, with 16 bases in between. The CDR3 here is CASFDIRLDYGYTF. DNA of the CDR3: TGCGCCAGCTTCGACATCCGACTGGACTATGGCTACACCTTC.

The chain combines TRBV6-5 with TRBJ2-7; 7 bases map to TRBD2. CDR1 MNHEY and CDR2 SVGAGI come from the germline V gene. The V segment lost 2 bases and the J segment 2 bases; nucleotides outside the gene matches: 3. The CDR3 contains 14 residues. CDR3 loop: CASSYPSGTYEQYF. CDR3 DNA: TGTGCCAGCAGTTACCCCAGCGGGACCTACGAGCAGTACTTC.

The chain uses TRBV6-6 and TRBJ2-3; possibly TRBD2 for D (5 bases). This CDR3 has 15 residues. V was trimmed by 5 bases and J by 2 bases, leaving 14 bases between them. Per germline, CDR1 MNHNY and CDR2 SVGAGI (reference sequence). The CDR3 is CASSLLGADTDTQYF. The CDR3, as DNA: TGTGCCAGCAGTCTCCTAGGAGCGGACACAGATACGCAGTATTTT.

By its share, this clone is medium-sized (0.01 to 0.1%). The V and J genes are TRBV18 and TRBJ2-7; TRBD2 is a possible D gene (6 bases). The CDR3 runs to 14 residues. Germline V CDR1 and CDR2: KGHSH, LQKENI. V was trimmed by 1 base and J by 5 bases, leaving 12 bases between them. CDR3 sequence (DNA): TGTGCCAGCTCACCACGGGGGGTTTTGGACGAGCAGTACTTC. Protein product: CASSPRGVLDEQYF. The entire variable domain, with the rest obtained from reference TRBV18 and TRBJ2-7, is as follows: NAGVMQNPRHLVRRRGQEARLRCSPMKGHSHVYWYRQLPEEGLKFMVYLQKENIIDESGMPKERFSAEFPKEGPSILRIQQVVRGDSAAYFCASSPRGVLDEQYFGPGTRLTVT.

The chain combines TRBV7-2 with TRBJ2-1, with TRBD2 matching over 12 bases. With 1 base clipped from V and 8 bases from J, the junction kept 3 bases outside the gene matches. CDR1 is SGHTA and CDR2 is FQGNSA in the germline V gene. The CDR3 has 15 residues. This CDR3 reads CASSLGLAGVHEQFF. CDR3 nucleotides: TGTGCCAGCAGCTTAGGACTAGCGGGAGTCCATGAGCAGTTCTTC.

The chain recombines TRBV30 with TRBJ1-2, with unresolved D. The germline V gene encodes CDR1 GTSNPN and CDR2 SVGIG (reference sequence). This CDR3 contains 13 residues. Trimming removed 5 bases from V and 3 bases from J, with 13 bases in between. Here the CDR3 DNA reads TGTGCCTGGGCCGGACCTTCTCACTATGGCTACACCTTC. Translated: CAWAGPSHYGYTF.

The chain employs TRBV7-2 and TRBJ1-6; D remains unclear. This CDR3 contains 12 residues. The germline V and J ends were trimmed by 2 bases and 7 bases, with 3 bases remaining between them. The germline gives CDR1 SGHTA, CDR2 FQGNSA. CDR3 DNA sequence: TGTGCCAGCAGCTTAACAAATTCACCCCTCCACTTT. Protein product: CASSLTNSPLHF.

CDR3 sequence: CASSPPETRVEAFF. The CDR3 DNA is TGTGCCAGCTCACCACCGGAGACGAGGGTTGAAGCTTTCTTT. The V call is TRBV18, the J call TRBJ1-1; no reliable D call. The CDR3 consists of 14 residues. Trimming shortened V by 0 bases and J by 7 bases, and 12 bases separated the two germline ends. In germline, CDR1 is KGHSH, CDR2 LQKENI.

The rearrangement links TRBV5-6 to TRBJ2-2; 13 nucleotides align to TRBD2. The V gene end was trimmed by 3 bases and the J gene end by 4 bases; junction bases not matched to a gene: 6. The CDR3 is 17 residues long. Germline loops: CDR1 SGHDT, CDR2 YYEEEE. In nucleotides, the CDR3 is TGTGCCAGCAGCTGGGGGACTAGCGGGACAGGCACCGGGGAGCTGTTTTTT. This encodes CASSWGTSGTGTGELFF.

Relative to its sample, this clone is medium-sized. The DNA of the CDR3 is TGTGCCAGTAGTATAGATTTCGCGGCCTCCTACGAGCAGTACTTC. This encodes CASSIDFAASYEQYF. The chain joins TRBV19 to TRBJ2-7, with no clear D. Looked up from germline, CDR1 is LNHDA and CDR2 is SQIVND (reference sequence). The CDR3 is 15 residues long. The V end was cut by 0 bases, the J end by 0 bases, with 9 bases between.

The J gene is TRBJ1-2, the V gene TRBV7-2; 8 positions agree with TRBD1. The V segment lost 6 bases and the J segment 8 bases; nucleotides outside the gene matches: 8. Germline loops: CDR1 SGHTA, CDR2 FQGNSA. The length of the CDR3 is 13 residues. The CDR3 is CASSFQGAHGYTF. In nucleotides, the CDR3 is TGTGCCAGCAGTTTCCAGGGGGCGCACGGCTACACCTTC.

The chain couples TRBV5-1 to TRBJ1-2; D perhaps matches TRBD1 (6 bases). The germline V and J ends were trimmed by 4 bases and 6 bases, with 16 bases remaining between them. CDR1 is SGHRS and CDR2 is YFSETQ in the germline V gene. The CDR3 consists of 14 residues. This CDR3 is CASSRGQGRDGYTF. DNA for the CDR3: TGCGCCAGCAGCCGGGGGCAGGGGCGAGATGGCTACACCTTC. Filled out from reference TRBV5-1 and TRBJ1-2, the complete variable domain reads KAGVTQTPRYLIKTRGQQVTLSCSPISGHRSVSWYQQTPGQGLQFLFEYFSETQRNKGNFPGRFSGRQFSNSRSEMNVSTLELGDSALYLCASSRGQGRDGYTFGSGTRLTVV.

The chain recombines TRBV5-4 with TRBJ2-3; D not certain. This CDR3 is 13 amino acids long. CDR1 is SGHNT, CDR2 YYREEE, per germline (reference sequence). V was trimmed by 1 base and J by 0 bases, leaving 3 bases between them. The CDR3 reads CASSLTSTDTQYF. The CDR3 DNA sequence: TGTGCCAGCAGCTTGACTAGCACAGATACGCAGTATTTT. Full variable domain (rest looked up from reference TRBV5-4 and TRBJ2-3): ETGVTQSPTHLIKTRGQQVTLRCSSQSGHNTVSWYQQALGQGPQFIFQYYREEENGRGNFPPRFSGLQFPNYSSELNVNALELDDSALYLCASSLTSTDTQYFGPGTRLTVL.

The CDR3 nucleotides are TGTGCCAGCGCGCGCGGGAGCTCCTACAATGAGCAGTTCTTC. It encodes CASARGSSYNEQFF. The chain employs TRBV6-5 and TRBJ2-1, with 7 bases fitting TRBD2. V trimming: 8 bases; J trimming: 0 bases; junction bases outside the gene matches: 4. The CDR3 covers 14 residues. In germline, CDR1 is MNHEY, CDR2 SVGAGI.

The chain carries TRBV6-6 and TRBJ2-5; a weak D match, TRBD1 (5 bases). Germline V lookup: CDR1 MNHNY, CDR2 SVGAGI (reference sequence). The CDR3 covers 14 residues. The ends were cut back, 0 bases at V and 9 bases at J, with 14 bases in the middle. The CDR3 sequence: CASSYSRQGDAQYF. CDR3 nucleotide sequence: TGTGCCAGCAGTTACTCGAGGCAGGGCGATGCCCAGTACTTC.

A few counts support this clone. The chain has TRBV15 and TRBJ2-2; D is unresolved. The CDR3 loop spans 14 amino acids. Looked up from germline, CDR1 is LNHNV and CDR2 is YYDKDF (reference sequence). V lost 3 bases and J lost 2, with 7 bases in between. The CDR3 region has the DNA TGTGCCACCAGCAGTCAGGACAACACCGGGGAGCTGTTTTTT. This sequence encodes CATSSQDNTGELFF.